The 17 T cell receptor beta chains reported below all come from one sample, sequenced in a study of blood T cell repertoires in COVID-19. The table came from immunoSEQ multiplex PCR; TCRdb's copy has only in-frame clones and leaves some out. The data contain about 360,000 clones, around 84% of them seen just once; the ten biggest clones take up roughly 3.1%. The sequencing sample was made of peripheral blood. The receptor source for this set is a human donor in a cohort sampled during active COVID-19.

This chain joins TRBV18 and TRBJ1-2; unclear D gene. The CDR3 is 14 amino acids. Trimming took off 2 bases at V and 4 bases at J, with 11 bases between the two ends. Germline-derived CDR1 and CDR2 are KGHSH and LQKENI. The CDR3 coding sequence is TGTGCCAGCTCACCAGGCGGGGATGGCTATGGCTACACCTTC. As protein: CASSPGGDGYGYTF.

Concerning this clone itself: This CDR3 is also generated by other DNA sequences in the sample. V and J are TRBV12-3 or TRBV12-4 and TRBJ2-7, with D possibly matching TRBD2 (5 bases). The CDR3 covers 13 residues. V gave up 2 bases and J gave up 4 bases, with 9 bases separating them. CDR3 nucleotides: TGTGCCAGCAGTTTACGAGGGCCTTACGAGCAGTACTTC. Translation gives CASSLRGPYEQYF.

CDR3 DNA sequence: TGTGCCAGCAGCCAAGGGACTAGCGGGGTCGATGAGCAGTTCTTC. Its protein product is CASSQGTSGVDEQFF. The chain couples TRBV6-6 to TRBJ2-1; 13 nucleotides match TRBD2. V trimming: 6 bases; J trimming: 8 bases; junction bases outside the gene matches: 7. The germline gives CDR1 MNHNY, CDR2 SVGAGI (reference sequence). CDR3 length equals 15 residues.

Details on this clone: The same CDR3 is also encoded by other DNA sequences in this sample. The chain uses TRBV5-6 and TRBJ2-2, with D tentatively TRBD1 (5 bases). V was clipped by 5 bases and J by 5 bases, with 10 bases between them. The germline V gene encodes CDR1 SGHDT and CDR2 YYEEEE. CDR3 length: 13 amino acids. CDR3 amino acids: CASRGRRTGELFF. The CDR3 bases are TGTGCCAGCAGGGGGCGCAGGACCGGGGAGCTGTTTTTT.

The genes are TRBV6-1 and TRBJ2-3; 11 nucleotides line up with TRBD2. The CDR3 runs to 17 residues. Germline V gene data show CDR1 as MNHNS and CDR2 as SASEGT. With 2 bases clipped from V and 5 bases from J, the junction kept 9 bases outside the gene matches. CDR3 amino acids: CASSERLAGLSVDTQYF. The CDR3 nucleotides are TGTGCCAGCAGTGAAAGACTAGCGGGACTCTCCGTAGATACGCAGTATTTT.

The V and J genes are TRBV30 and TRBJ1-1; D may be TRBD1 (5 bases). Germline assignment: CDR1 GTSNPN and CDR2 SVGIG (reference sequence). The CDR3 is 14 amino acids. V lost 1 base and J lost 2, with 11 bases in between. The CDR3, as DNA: TGTGCCTGGAGTGAGGGGCCGTTTAACACTGAAGCTTTCTTT. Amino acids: CAWSEGPFNTEAFF.

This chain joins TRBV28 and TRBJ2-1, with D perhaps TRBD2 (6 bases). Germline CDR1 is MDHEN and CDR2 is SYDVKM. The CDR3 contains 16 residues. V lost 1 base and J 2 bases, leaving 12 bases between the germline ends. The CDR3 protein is CASSLSHRETYNEQFF. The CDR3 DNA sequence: TGTGCCAGCAGTTTATCCCACCGGGAGACCTACAATGAGCAGTTCTTC.

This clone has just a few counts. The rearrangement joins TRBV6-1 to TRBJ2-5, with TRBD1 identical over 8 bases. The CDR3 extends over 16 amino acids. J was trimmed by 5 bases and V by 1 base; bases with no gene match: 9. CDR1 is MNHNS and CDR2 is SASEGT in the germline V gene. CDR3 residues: CASSEGLSTGAETQYF. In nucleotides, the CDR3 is TGTGCCAGCAGTGAAGGACTCTCGACAGGGGCCGAGACCCAGTACTTC.

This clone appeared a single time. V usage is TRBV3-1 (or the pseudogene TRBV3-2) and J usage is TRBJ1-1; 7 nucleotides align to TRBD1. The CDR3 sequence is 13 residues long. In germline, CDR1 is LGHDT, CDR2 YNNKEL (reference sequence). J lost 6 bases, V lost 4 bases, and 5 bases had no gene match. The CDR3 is CASSPGTDAEAFF. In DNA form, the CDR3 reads TGTGCCAGCAGCCCCGGGACAGATGCTGAAGCTTTCTTT.

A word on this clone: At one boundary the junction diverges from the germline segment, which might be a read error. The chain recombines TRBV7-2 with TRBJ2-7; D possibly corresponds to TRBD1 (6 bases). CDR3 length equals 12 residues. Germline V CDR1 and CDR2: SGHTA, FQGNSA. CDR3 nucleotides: TGTGCCAGCAGCCTGGTCGGGACGCAGGGGCACTTC. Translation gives CASSLVGTQGHF.

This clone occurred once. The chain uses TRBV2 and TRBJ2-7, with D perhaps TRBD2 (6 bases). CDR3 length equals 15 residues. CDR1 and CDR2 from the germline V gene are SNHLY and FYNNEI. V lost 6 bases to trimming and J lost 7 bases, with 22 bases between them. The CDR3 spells CASRGSPGLVGEQYF. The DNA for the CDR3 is TGTGCCAGCAGGGGAAGTCCGGGACTCGTCGGAGAGCAGTACTTC.

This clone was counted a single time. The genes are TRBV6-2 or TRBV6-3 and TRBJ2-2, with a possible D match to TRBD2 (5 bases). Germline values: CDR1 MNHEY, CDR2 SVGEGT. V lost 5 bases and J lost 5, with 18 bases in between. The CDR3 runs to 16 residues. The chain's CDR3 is CASSRVEGFWTGELFF. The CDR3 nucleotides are TGTGCCAGCAGTCGGGTTGAGGGATTCTGGACCGGGGAGCTGTTTTTT.

The CDR3 DNA reads TGTGCCAGCAGCTTGGTGTCGAGGACTGTCGCTGAAGCTTTCTTT. Its translation is CASSLVSRTVAEAFF. The rearrangement links TRBV5-4 to TRBJ1-1; D is ambiguous. Germline CDR1 SGHNT, CDR2 YYREEE (reference sequence). V lost 0 bases, J lost 6 bases, and 15 bases lay in between. The CDR3 is 15 amino acids.

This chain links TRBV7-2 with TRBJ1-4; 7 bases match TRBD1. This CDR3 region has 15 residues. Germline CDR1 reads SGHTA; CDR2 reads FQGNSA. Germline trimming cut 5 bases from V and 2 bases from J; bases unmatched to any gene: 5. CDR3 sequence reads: CASSATGATNEKLFF. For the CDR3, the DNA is TGTGCCAGCAGCGCTACAGGGGCTACTAATGAAAAACTGTTTTTT.

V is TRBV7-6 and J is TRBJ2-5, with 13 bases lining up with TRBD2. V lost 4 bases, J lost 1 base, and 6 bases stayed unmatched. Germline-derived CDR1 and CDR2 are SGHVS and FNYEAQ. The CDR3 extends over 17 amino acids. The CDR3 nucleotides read TGTGCCAGCAGCTCAGGACTAGCGGGGGTGCGCCAAGAGACCCAGTACTTC. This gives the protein CASSSGLAGVRQETQYF.

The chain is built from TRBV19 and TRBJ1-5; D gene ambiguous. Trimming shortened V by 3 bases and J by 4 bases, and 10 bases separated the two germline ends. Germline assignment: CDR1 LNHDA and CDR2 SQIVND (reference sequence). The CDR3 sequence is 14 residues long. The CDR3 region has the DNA TGTGCCAGTAGTATCGTCCCGTTTAATCAGCCCCAGCATTTT. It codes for CASSIVPFNQPQHF.

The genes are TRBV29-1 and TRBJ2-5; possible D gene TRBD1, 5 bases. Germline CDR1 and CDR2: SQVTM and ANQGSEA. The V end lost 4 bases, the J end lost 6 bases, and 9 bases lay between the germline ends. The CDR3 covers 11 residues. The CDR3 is CSVAQGKTQYF. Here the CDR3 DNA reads TGCAGCGTTGCTCAGGGAAAGACCCAGTACTTC. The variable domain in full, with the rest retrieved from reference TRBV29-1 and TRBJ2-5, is SAVISQKPSRDICQRGTSLTIQCQVDSQVTMMFWYRQQPGQSLTLIATANQGSEATYESGFVIDKFPISRPNLTFSTLTVSNMSPEDSSIYLCSVAQGKTQYFGPGTRLLVL.